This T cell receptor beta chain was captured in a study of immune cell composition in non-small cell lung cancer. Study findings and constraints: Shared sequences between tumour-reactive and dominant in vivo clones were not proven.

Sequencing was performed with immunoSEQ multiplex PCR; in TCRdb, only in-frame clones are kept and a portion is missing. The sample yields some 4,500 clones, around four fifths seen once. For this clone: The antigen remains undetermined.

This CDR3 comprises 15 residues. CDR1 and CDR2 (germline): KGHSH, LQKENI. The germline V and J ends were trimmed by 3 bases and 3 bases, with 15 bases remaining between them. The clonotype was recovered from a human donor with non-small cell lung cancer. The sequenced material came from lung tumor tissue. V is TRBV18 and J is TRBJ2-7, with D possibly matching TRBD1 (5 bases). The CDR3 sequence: CASSPLGQLDYEQYF. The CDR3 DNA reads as TGTGCCAGCTCACCTCTGGGGCAGCTAGACTACGAGCAGTACTTC.